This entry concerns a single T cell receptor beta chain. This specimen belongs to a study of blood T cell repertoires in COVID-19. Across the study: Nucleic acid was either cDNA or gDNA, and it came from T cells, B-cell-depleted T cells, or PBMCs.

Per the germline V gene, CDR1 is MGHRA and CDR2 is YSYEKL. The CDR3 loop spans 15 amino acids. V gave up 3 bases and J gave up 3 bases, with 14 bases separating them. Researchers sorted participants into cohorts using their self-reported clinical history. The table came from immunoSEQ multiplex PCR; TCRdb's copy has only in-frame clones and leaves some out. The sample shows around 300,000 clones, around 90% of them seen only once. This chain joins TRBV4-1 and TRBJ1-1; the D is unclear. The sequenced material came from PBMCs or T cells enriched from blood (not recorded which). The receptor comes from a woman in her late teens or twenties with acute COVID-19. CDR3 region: CASSHPPVVYTEAFF. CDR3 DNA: TGCGCCAGCAGCCATCCTCCAGTGGTGTACACTGAAGCTTTCTTT.